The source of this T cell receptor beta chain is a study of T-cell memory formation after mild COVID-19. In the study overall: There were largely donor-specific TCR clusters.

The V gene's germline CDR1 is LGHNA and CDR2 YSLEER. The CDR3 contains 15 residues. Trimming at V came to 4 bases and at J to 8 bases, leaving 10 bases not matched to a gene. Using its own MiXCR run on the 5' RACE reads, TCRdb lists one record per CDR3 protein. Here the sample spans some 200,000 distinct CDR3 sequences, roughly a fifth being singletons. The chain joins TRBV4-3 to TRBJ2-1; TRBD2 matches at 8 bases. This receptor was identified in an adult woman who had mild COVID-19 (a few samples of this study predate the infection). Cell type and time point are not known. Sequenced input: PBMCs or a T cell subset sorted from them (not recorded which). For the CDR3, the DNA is TGCGCCAGCAGCCTCGGGACTAGTTCAATGTATGAGCAGTTCTTC. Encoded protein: CASSLGTSSMYEQFF.